Shown below are 8 T cell receptor beta chains from a single sample sequenced in a study of regulatory T cells in long-lasting Graves disease. Time point indicated: persistent/refractory GD, antithyroid drugs over 5 years with positive TRAb. TCR sequences were obtained from RNA taken from PBMCs. CDR3 regions were amplified by Arm-PCR using iRepertoire HTBI primers to build TCR beta libraries. MiXCR, applied by TCRdb to the multiplex PCR reads, yields one record per CDR3 protein. The table includes 400,000 to 600,000 distinct CDR3 sequences, about 22% detected once. Sequencing was performed on peripheral blood mononuclear cells (PBMCs), taken when the disease was refractory, from a patient treated with antithyroid drugs. All receptors derive from a female donor with Graves disease.

The CDR3 DNA reads TGTGCCAGCACCAGGGTGGGGTCCCGGAACACTGAAGCTTTCTTT. It codes for CASTRVGSRNTEAFF. V gene TRBV11-3 combines with J gene TRBJ1-1, with a weak D call TRBD1 (5 bases). The CDR3 runs to 15 residues. Deletions cut 7 bases from V and 1 base from J, with 16 bases between. Germline CDR1 reads SGHNT; CDR2 reads YENEEA.

V and J are TRBV7-2 and TRBJ2-6; 12 bases line up with TRBD1. J gave up 2 bases and V 5 bases, and 16 bases lay outside the gene matches. This CDR3 has 21 amino acids. The germline gives CDR1 SGHTA, CDR2 FQGNSA. Here the CDR3 DNA reads TGTGCCAGCAGCCCACTACTCAAGCGCTGGGACAGGGGGCCTGGGGCCAACGTCCTGACTTTC. Translating it yields CASSPLLKRWDRGPGANVLTF.

V and J are TRBV30 and TRBJ1-6; D not certain. The CDR3 runs 14 residues. The germline V gene has CDR1 GTSNPN and CDR2 SVGIG (reference sequence). The V end lost 2 bases, the J end lost 7 bases, and 12 bases lay between the germline ends. DNA for the CDR3: TGTGCCTGGAGTACCGGAGGAGTCAATTCACCCCTCCACTTT. This sequence encodes CAWSTGGVNSPLHF.

This clonotype has ten or more counts. The J gene is TRBJ1-2, the V gene TRBV29-1; perhaps TRBD1 as D (5 bases). Trimming shortened V by 3 bases and J by 6 bases, and 11 bases separated the two germline ends. CDR1 and CDR2 (germline): SQVTM, ANQGSEA. This CDR3 spans 12 amino acids. The CDR3 reads CSVEGTHDGYTF. CDR3 DNA: TGCAGCGTTGAGGGGACGCATGATGGCTACACCTTC.

The chain is built from TRBV28 and TRBJ1-6; D is uncertain. The CDR3 covers 12 residues. Germline CDR1 reads MDHEN; CDR2 reads SYDVKM. Trimming stripped 3 bases from V and 9 bases from J, with 6 bases between. The CDR3 nucleotides read TGTGCCAGCAGTTTCTGGGGTTCACCCCTCCACTTT. Protein: CASSFWGSPLHF.

This clonotype has a handful of counts. The genes are TRBV19 and TRBJ1-5; 7 bases fit TRBD1. CDR3 size: 18 residues. Per the germline V gene, CDR1 is LNHDA and CDR2 is SQIVND (reference sequence). V was pared by 7 bases and J by 3 bases, with 18 bases of the junction left unmatched. CDR3 coding DNA: TGTGCCAGTACCAGGACAGGAGTTGATCTAAGATCCAATCAGCCCCAGCATTTT. It encodes CASTRTGVDLRSNQPQHF.

The V and J genes are TRBV12-3 or TRBV12-4 and TRBJ1-2, with 12 bases lining up with TRBD1. The ends lost 5 bases at V and 5 bases at J; junction bases unmatched: 6. The CDR3 covers 15 residues. CDR3 in DNA: TGTGCCAGCAGTCCCCGGGACAGGGGGCCGTATGGCTACACCTTC. Translation: CASSPRDRGPYGYTF.

This clonotype was found many times. The V gene is TRBV28, the J gene TRBJ1-1, with a weak D call TRBD1 (6 bases). The germline CDR1 and CDR2 sequences are MDHEN and SYDVKM. The CDR3 consists of 13 residues. V shed 3 bases and J shed 6 bases, with 11 bases lying between them. In DNA form, the CDR3 reads TGTGCCAGCAGTTTGCTCTCAGGGGCTGAAGCTTTCTTT. It encodes CASSLLSGAEAFF.